Included here is one T cell receptor (beta chain) sequence, with context. Its cognate antigen is unknown. The protocol attached unique molecular identifiers to individual cDNA molecules. TCRdb re-analysed the 5' RACE reads in MiXCR, keeping a single row per CDR3 protein. The sample lists about 97,000 distinct CDR3 sequences; approximately 10% were seen once. The sample belongs to a study of early T cells in non-severe SARS-CoV-2 infection. Background on the study: Chains stayed unpaired after sequencing of bulk RNA from unsorted whole blood.

Regarding the study as a whole: Clonotype matching in VDJdb favored anti-spike CD8 responses and did not capture private and CD4 specificities.

This CDR3 has 15 residues. CDR1 and CDR2 from the germline V gene are LNHDA and SQIVND (reference sequence). V was shortened by 1 base and J by 5 bases, with 9 bases between the two germline ends. The rearrangement joins TRBV19 to TRBJ1-6; no clear D. The TCR comes from an adult who was a healthcare worker with PCR-confirmed SARS-CoV-2 infection or an uninfected control (not recorded which). The input for sequencing was whole blood, taken at baseline. CDR3 nucleotide sequence: TGTGCCAGTAGTATAGCTGAGGTGAATAATTCACCCCTCCACTTT. It specifies CASSIAEVNNSPLHF.